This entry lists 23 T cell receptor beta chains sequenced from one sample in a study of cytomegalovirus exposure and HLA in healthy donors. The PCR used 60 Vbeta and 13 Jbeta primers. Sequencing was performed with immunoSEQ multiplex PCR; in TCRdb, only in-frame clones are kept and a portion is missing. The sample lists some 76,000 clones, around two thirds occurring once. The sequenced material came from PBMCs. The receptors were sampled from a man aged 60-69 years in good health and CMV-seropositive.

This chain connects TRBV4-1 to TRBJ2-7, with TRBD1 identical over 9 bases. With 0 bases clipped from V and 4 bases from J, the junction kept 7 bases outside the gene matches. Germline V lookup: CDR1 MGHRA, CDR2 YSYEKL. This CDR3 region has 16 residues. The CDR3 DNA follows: TGCGCCAGCAGCCAAGAATCGGGGACAGGGATATACGAGCAGTACTTC. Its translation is CASSQESGTGIYEQYF.

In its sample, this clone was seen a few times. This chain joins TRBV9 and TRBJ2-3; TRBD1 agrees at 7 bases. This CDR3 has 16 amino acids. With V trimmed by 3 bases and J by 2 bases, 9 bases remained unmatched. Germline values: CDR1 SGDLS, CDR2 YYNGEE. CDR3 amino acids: CASSAHRGGNTDTQYF. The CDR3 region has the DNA TGTGCCAGCAGCGCCCACAGGGGTGGGAACACAGATACGCAGTATTTT.

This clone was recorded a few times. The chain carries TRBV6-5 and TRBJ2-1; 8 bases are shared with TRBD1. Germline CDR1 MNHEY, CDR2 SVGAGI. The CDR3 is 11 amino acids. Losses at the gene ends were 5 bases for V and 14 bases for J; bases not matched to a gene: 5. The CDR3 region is CASSELGQEFF. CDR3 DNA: TGTGCCAGCAGTGAATTGGGACAGGAGTTCTTC.

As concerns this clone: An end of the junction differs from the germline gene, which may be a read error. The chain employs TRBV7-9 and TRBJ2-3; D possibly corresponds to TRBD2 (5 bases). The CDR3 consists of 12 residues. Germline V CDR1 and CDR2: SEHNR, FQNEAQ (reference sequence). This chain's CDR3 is CSSSIASDTQYF. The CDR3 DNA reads TGTTCCAGCAGTATAGCGTCAGATACGCAGTATTTT.

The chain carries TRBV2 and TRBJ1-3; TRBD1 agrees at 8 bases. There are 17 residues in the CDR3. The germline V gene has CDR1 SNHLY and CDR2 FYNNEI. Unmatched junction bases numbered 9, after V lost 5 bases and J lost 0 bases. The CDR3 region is CASSPKAGTGSGNTIYF. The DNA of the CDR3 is TGTGCCAGCAGTCCTAAGGCCGGGACAGGCTCTGGAAACACCATATATTTT.

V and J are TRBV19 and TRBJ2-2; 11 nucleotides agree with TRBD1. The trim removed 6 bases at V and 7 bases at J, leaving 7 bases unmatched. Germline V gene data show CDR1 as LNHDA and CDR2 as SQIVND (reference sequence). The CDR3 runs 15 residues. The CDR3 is CASSLGTGGHGELFF. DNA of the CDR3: TGTGCCAGTAGCCTAGGGACAGGGGGTCACGGGGAGCTGTTTTTT.

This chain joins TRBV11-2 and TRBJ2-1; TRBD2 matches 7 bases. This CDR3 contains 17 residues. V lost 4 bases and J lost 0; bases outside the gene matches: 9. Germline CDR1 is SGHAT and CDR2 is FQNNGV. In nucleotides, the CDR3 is TGTGCCAGCAGCTGGGGGGGAGCGCGAAGCTCCTACAATGAGCAGTTCTTC. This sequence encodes CASSWGGARSSYNEQFF.

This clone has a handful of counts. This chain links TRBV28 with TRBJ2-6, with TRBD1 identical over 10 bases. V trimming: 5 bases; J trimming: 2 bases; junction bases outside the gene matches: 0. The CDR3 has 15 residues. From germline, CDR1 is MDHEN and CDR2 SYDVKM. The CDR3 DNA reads TGTGCCAGCAGTGGGACAGGGGCTGGGGCCAACGTCCTGACTTTC. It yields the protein CASSGTGAGANVLTF.

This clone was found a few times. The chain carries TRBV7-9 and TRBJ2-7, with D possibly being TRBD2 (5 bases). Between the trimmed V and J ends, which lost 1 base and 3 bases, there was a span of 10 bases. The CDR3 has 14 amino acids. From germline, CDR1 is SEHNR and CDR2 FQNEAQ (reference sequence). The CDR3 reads CASSLEGVYYEQYF. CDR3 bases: TGTGCCAGCAGCTTAGAGGGAGTCTACTACGAGCAGTACTTC.

The CDR3 bases are TGTGCCAGCAGCTTAGTAGCACAGGGGGCTTACGAGCAGTACTTC. This translates into CASSLVAQGAYEQYF. The chain joins TRBV11-2 to TRBJ2-7; 9 bases match TRBD1. The trim removed 1 base at V and 4 bases at J, leaving 5 bases unmatched. The germline V gene encodes CDR1 SGHAT and CDR2 FQNNGV. CDR3 length: 15 amino acids.

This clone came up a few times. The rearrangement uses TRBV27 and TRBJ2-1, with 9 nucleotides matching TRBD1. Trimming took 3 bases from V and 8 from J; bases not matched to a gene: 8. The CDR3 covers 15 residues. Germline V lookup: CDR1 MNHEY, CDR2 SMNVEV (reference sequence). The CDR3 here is CASSFVGTGMDEQFF. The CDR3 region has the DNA TGTGCCAGCAGTTTTGTCGGGACAGGGATGGATGAGCAGTTCTTC.

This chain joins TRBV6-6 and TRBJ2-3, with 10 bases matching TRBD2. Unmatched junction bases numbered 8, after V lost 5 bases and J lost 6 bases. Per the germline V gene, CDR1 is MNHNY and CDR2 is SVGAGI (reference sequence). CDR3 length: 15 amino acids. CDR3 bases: TGTGCCAGCAGTCTCCGCCTAGCGGGAGACGATACGCAGTATTTT. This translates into CASSLRLAGDDTQYF.

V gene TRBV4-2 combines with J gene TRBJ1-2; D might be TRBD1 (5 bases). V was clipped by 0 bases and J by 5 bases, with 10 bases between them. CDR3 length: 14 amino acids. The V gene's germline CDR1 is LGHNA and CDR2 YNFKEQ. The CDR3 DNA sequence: TGTGCCAGCAGCCAAGACAGGGTCGAGTATGGCTACACCTTC. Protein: CASSQDRVEYGYTF.

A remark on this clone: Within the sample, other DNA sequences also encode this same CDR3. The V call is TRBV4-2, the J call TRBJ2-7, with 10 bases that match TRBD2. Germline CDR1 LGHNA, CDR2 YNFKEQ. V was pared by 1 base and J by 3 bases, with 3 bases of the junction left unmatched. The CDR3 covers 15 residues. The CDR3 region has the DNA TGTGCCAGCAGCCAAGGCTCTAGCGGGAGCTACGAGCAGTACTTC. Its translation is CASSQGSSGSYEQYF.

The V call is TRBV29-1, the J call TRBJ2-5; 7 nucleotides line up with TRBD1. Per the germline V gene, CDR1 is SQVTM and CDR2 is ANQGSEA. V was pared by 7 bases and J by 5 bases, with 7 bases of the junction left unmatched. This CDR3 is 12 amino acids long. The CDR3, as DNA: TGCAGCGCCCAGACAGGGTTCGAGACCCAGTACTTC. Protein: CSAQTGFETQYF.

CDR3 in amino acids: CASNLAEVNTGELFF. DNA for the CDR3: TGCGCCAGCAATCTAGCGGAGGTGAACACCGGGGAGCTGTTTTTT. The chain has TRBV5-1 and TRBJ2-2; the match to TRBD2 covers 7 bases. This CDR3 spans 15 amino acids. After removal of 6 bases from V and 1 base from J, the junction contained 6 bases not matched to a gene. Germline V CDR1 and CDR2: SGHRS, YFSETQ.

Here the CDR3 reads CASSRLAGGDYEQYF. DNA for the CDR3: TGTGCCAGTAGCCGCCTAGCGGGAGGGGACTACGAGCAGTACTTC. The chain uses TRBV19 and TRBJ2-7; the match to TRBD2 covers 12 bases. The CDR3 has 15 residues. Unmatched junction bases numbered 6, after V lost 6 bases and J lost 3 bases. Per the germline V gene, CDR1 is LNHDA and CDR2 is SQIVND (reference sequence).

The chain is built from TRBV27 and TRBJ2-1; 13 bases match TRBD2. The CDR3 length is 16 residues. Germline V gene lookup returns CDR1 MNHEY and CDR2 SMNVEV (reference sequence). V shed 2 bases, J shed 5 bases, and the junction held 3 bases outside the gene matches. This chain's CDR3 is CASSLTSGRAHNEQFF. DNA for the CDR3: TGTGCCAGCAGTTTAACTAGCGGGAGGGCCCACAATGAGCAGTTCTTC.

CDR3 amino acids: CASSDGQGATYEQYF. CDR3 sequence (DNA): TGTGCCAGCAGCGACGGACAGGGGGCAACCTACGAGCAGTACTTC. The chain couples TRBV11-2 to TRBJ2-7, with 11 positions matching TRBD1. CDR1 is SGHAT and CDR2 is FQNNGV in the germline V gene. V shed 5 bases, J shed 2 bases, and the junction held 5 bases outside the gene matches. This CDR3 is built from 15 residues.

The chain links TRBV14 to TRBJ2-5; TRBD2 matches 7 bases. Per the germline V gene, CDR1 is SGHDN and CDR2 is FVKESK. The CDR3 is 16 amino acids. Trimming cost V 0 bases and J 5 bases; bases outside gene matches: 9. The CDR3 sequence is CASSQDQHPGRETQYF. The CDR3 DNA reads TGTGCCAGCAGCCAAGACCAACACCCCGGGAGGGAGACCCAGTACTTC.

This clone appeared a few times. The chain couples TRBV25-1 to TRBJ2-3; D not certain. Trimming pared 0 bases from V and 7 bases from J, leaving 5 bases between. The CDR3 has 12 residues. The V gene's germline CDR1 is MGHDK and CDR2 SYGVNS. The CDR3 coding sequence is TGTGCCAGCAGTGAATATCCCAATACGCAGTATTTT. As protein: CASSEYPNTQYF.

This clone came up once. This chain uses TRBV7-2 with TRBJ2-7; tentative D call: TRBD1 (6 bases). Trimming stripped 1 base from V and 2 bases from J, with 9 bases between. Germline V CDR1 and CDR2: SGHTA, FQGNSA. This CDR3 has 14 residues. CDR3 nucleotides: TGTGCCAGCAGCTTAGGAGGGGACACCTACGAGCAGTACTTC. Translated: CASSLGGDTYEQYF.

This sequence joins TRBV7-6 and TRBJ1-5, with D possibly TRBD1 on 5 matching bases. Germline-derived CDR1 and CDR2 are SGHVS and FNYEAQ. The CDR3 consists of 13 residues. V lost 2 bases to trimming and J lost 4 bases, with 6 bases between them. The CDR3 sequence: CASSLRQNQPQHF. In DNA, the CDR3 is TGTGCCAGCAGCTTACGACAGAATCAGCCCCAGCATTTT.